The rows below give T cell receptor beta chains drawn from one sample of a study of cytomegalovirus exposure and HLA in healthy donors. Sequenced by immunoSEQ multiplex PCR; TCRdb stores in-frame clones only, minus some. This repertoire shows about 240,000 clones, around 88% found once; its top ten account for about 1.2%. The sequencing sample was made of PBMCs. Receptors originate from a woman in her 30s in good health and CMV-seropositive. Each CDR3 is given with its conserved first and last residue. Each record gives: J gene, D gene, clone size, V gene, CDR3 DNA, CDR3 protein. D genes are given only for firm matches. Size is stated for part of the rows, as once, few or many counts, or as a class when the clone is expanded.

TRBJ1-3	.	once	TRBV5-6	TGTGCCAGCAGACAAGCGACAGGACTAAACACCATATATTTT	CASRQATGLNTIYF
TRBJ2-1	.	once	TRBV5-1	TGCGCCAGCAGCTCGGGGACTGGGGGATACAATGAGCAGTTCTTC	CASSSGTGGYNEQFF
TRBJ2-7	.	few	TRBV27	TGTGCCAGCAGTTTATCGACAGGTCTCGAGCAGTACTTC	CASSLSTGLEQYF
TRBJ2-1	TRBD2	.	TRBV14	TGTGCCAGCAGCCCGGGACTAGCGGGGAATGAGCAGTTCTTC	CASSPGLAGNEQFF
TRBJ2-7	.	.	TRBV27	TGTGCCAGCAGTTTAAATTTCGGGAGTACCTGGGGGCAGTACTTC	CASSLNFGSTWGQYF
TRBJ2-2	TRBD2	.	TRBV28	TGTGCCAGCAGTTTTTCCGGGACTAGCGGGACCGGGGAGCTGTTTTTT	CASSFSGTSGTGELFF
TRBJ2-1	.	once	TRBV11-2	TGTGCCAGCAGCCCCCCGGGGGTAGATGAGCAGTTCTTC	CASSPPGVDEQFF
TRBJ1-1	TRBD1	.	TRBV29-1	TGCAGCGTCCAGGGGGTAGGGGCCACTGAAGCTTTCTTT	CSVQGVGATEAFF
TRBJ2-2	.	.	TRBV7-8	TGTGCCAGCAGCCCCCTTTTGGGAGGCACCGGGGAGCTGTTTTTT	CASSPLLGGTGELFF
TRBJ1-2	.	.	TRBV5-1	TGCGCCAGCAGCTTGGACCGAATTTCTTCTATCACCTTC	CASSLDRISSITF
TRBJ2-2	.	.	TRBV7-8	TGTGCCAGCAGCTCGGACTACACCGGGGAGCTGTTTTTT	CASSSDYTGELFF
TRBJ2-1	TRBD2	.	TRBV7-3	TGTGCCAGCAGCTTAGTCCGGACTAGAGTTAATGAGCAGTTCTTC	CASSLVRTRVNEQFF
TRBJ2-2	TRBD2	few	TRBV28	TGTGCCAGCAGGCTGATACTAGCGGGAGGGACCGGGGAGCTGTTTTTT	CASRLILAGGTGELFF
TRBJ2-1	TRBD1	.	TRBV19	TGTGCCAGTAGTACCGGGACAGGGGGTAATGAGCAGTTCTTC	CASSTGTGGNEQFF
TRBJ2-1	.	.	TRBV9	TGTGCCAGCAGCTCAGGGCCGGGTAATGAGCAGTTCTTC	CASSSGPGNEQFF
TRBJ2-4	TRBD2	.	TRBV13	TGTGCCAGCAGCTTGAGCGGGAGCTTAAACATTCAGTACTTC	CASSLSGSLNIQYF
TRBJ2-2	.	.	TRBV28	TGTGCCGGGGTGGAGGGAGCCACCGGGGAGCTGTTTTTT	CAGVEGATGELFF
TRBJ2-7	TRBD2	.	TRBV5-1	TGCGCCAGCAGCTTTTATAATGGAGGGAGGGACTACGAGCAGTACTTC	CASSFYNGGRDYEQYF
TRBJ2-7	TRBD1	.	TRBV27	TGTGCCAGCAGACGAACCAGACAGGGGGCCAGGAACGAGCAGTACTTC	CASRRTRQGARNEQYF
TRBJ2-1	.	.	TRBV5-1	TGCGCCAGCAGCCTGACCGTGGAGGGAGAGCAGTTCTTC	CASSLTVEGEQFF
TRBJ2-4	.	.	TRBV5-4	TGTGCCAGCAGCTTGGGGGGGCTAGCCGAAAACATTCAGTACTTC	CASSLGGLAENIQYF
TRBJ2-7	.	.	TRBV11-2	TGTGCCAGCAGCTTAGCCCCTGTTTACGAGCAGTACTTC	CASSLAPVYEQYF
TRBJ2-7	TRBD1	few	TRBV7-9	TGTGCCAGCAGCCCGGGACAGGGGGGGAACTACGAGCAGTACTTC	CASSPGQGGNYEQYF